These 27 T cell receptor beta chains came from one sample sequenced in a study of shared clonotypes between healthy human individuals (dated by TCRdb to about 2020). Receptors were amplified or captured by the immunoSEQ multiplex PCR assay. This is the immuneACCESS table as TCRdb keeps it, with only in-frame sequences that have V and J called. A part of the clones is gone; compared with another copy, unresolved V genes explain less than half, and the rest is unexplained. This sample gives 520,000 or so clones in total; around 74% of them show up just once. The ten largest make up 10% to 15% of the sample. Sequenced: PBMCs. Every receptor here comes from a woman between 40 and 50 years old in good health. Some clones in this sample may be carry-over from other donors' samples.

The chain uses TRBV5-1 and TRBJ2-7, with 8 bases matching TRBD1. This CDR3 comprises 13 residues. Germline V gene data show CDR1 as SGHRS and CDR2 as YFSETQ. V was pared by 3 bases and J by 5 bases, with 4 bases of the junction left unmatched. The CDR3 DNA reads TGCGCCAGCAGCTGGACAGGGCGCAACGAGCAGTACTTC. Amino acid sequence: CASSWTGRNEQYF.

The CDR3 is CASSHTRTDGTQYF. The CDR3 DNA is TGTGCCAGCAGCCACACTAGGACGGACGGGACCCAGTACTTC. This chain joins TRBV6-5 and TRBJ2-5, with D possibly TRBD2 on 5 matching bases. Germline-derived CDR1 and CDR2 are MNHEY and SVGAGI. V was shortened by 6 bases and J by 7 bases, with 18 bases between the two germline ends. The CDR3 covers 14 residues.

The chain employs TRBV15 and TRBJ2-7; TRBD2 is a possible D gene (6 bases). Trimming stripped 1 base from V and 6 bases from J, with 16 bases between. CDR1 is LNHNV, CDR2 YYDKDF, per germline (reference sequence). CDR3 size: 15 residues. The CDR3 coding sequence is TGTGCCACCAGCAGAGGGCGGGGTCGACGCAGCGAGCAGTACTTC. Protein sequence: CATSRGRGRRSEQYF. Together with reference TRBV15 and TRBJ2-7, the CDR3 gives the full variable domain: DAMVIQNPRYQVTQFGKPVTLSCSQTLNHNVMYWYQQKSSQAPKLLFHYYDKDFNNEADTPDNFQSRRPNTSFCFLDIRSPGLGDTAMYLCATSRGRGRRSEQYFGPGTRLTVT.

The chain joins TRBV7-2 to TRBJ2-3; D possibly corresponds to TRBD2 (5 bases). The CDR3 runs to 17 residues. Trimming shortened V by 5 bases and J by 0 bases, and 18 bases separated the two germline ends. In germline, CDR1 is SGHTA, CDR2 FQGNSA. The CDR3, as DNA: TGTGCCAGCAGCCAGAGGACGGCCGGAGGTAGCACAGATACGCAGTATTTT. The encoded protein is CASSQRTAGGSTDTQYF. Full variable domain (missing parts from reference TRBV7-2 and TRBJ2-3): GAGVSQSPSNKVTEKGKDVELRCDPISGHTALYWYRQSLGQGLEFLIYFQGNSAPDKSGLPSDRFSAERTGGSVSTLTIQRTQQEDSAVYLCASSQRTAGGSTDTQYFGPGTRLTVL.

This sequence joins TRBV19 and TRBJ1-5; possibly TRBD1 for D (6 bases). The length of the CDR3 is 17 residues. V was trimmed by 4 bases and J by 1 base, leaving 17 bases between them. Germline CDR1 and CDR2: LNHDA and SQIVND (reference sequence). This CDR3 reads CASSTKGGGFSNQPQHF. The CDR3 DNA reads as TGTGCCAGTAGTACAAAGGGGGGAGGGTTCAGCAATCAGCCCCAGCATTTT.

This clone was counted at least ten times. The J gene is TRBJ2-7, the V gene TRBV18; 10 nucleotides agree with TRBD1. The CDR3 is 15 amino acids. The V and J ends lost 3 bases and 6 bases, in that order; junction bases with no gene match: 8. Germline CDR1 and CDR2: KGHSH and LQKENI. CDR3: CASSPTRTGGTEQYF. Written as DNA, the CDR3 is TGTGCCAGCTCACCCACCAGGACAGGGGGGACCGAGCAGTACTTC.

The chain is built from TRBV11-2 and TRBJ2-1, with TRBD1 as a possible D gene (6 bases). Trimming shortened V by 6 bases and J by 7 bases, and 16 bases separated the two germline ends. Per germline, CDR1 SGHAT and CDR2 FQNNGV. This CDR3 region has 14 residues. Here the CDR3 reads CASSRTTGGNEQFF. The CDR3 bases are TGTGCCAGCAGTCGAACGACAGGCGGGAATGAGCAGTTCTTC. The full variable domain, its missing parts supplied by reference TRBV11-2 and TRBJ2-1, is EAGVAQSPRYKIIEKRQSVAFWCNPISGHATLYWYQQILGQGPKLLIQFQNNGVVDDSQLPKDRFSAERLKGVDSTLKIQPAKLEDSAVYLCASSRTTGGNEQFFGPGTRLTVL.

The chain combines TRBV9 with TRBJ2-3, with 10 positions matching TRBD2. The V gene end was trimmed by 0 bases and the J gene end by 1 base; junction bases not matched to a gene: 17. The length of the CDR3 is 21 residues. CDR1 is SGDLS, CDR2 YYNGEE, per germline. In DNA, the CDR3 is TGTGCCAGCAGCGTAGCAGGAGGTAGCGGGAGGCCGCGGAGGGGCACAGATACGCAGTATTTT. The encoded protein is CASSVAGGSGRPRRGTDTQYF. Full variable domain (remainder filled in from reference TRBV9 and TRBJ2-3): DSGVTQTPKHLITATGQRVTLRCSPRSGDLSVYWYQQSLDQGLQFLIQYYNGEERAKGNILERFSAQQFPDLHSELNLSSLELGDSALYFCASSVAGGSGRPRRGTDTQYFGPGTRLTVL.

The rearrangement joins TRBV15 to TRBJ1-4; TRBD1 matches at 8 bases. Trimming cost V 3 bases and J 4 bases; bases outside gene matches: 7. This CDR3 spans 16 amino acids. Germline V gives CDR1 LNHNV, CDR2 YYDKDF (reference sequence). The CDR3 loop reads CATSRLGTGVNEKLFF. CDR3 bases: TGTGCCACCAGCAGGTTAGGGACAGGCGTTAATGAAAAACTGTTTTTT. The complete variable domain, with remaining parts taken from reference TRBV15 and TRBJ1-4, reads DAMVIQNPRYQVTQFGKPVTLSCSQTLNHNVMYWYQQKSSQAPKLLFHYYDKDFNNEADTPDNFQSRRPNTSFCFLDIRSPGLGDTAMYLCATSRLGTGVNEKLFFGSGTQLSVL.

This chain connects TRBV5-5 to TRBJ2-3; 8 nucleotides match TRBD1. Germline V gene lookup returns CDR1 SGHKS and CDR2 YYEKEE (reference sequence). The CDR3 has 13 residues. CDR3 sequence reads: CGRDRTLTDTQYF. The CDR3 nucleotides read TGTGGTCGGGACAGGACCCTCACAGATACGCAGTATTTT.

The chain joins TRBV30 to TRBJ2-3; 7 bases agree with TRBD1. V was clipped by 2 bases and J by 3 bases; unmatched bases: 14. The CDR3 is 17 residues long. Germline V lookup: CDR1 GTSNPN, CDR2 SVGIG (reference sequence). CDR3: CAWSPQGDRTITDTQYF. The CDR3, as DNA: TGTGCCTGGAGTCCCCAGGGGGACAGAACAATTACAGATACGCAGTATTTT.

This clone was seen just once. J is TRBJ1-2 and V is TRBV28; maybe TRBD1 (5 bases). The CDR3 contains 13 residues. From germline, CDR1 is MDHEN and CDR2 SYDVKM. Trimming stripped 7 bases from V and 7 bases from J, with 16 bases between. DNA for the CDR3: TGTGCCAGCACAGGGAGGGCCCTGGGTGGCTACACCTTC. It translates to CASTGRALGGYTF.

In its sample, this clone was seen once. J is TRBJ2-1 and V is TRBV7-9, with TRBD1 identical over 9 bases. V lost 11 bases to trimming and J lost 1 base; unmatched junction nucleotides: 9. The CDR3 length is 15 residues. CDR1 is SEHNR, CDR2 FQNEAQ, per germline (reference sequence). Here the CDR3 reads CAGEGTGRSYNEQFF. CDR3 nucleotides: TGTGCCGGGGAAGGGACAGGGAGGTCCTACAATGAGCAGTTCTTC.

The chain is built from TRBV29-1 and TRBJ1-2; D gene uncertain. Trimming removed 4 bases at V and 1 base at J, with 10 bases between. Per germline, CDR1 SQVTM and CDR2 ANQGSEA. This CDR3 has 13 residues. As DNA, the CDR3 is TGCAGCGTTGGATCGGGGAGTAACTATGGCTACACCTTC. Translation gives CSVGSGSNYGYTF.

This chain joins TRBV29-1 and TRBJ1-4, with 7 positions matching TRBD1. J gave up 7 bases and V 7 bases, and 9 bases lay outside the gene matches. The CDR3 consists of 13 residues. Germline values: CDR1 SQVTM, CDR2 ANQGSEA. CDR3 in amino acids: CSALTGFGEKLFF. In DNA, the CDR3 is TGCAGCGCCCTGACAGGGTTTGGTGAAAAACTGTTTTTT.

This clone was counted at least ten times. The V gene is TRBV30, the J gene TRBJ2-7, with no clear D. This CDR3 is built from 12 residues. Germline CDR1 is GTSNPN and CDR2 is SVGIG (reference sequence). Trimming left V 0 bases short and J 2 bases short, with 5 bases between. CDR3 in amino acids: CAWSVGPYEQYF. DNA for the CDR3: TGTGCCTGGAGTGTGGGTCCCTACGAGCAGTACTTC.

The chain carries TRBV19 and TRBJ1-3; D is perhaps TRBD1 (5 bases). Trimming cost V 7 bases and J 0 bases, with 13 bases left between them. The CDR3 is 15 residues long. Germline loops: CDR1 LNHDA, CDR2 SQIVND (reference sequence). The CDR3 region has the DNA TGTGCCAGTACCGCGACAGTGCCCTCTGGAAACACCATATATTTT. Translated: CASTATVPSGNTIYF.

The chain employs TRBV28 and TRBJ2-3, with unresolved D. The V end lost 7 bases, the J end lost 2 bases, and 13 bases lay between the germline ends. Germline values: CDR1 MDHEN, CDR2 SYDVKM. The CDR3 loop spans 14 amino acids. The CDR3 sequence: CASTPGRTTDTQYF. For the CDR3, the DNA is TGTGCCAGCACCCCGGGCAGGACCACAGATACGCAGTATTTT.

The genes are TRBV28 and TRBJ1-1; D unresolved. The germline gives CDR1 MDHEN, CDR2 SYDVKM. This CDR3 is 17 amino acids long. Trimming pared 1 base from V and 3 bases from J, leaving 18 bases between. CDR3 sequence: CASSLSPFFNGDTEAFF. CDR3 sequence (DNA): TGTGCCAGCAGTTTATCCCCTTTCTTCAATGGCGACACTGAAGCTTTCTTT.

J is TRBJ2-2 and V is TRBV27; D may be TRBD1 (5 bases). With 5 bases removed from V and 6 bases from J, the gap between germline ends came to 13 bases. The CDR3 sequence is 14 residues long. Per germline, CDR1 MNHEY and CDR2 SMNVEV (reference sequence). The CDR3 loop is CASSPRQPPGELFF. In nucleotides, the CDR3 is TGTGCCAGCAGTCCGCGACAGCCCCCCGGGGAGCTGTTTTTT.

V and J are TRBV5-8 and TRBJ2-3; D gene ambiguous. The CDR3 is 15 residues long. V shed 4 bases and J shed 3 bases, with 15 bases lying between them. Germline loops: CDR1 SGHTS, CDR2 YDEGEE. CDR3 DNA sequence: TGTGCCAGCAGCACCCCTCAGGCATGGACAGATACGCAGTATTTT. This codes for CASSTPQAWTDTQYF.

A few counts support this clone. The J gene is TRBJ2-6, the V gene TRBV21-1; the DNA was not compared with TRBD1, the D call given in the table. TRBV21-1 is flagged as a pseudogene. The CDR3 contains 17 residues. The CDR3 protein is CASSKGGRLPGANVLTF. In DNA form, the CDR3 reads TGTGCCAGCAGCAAAGGGGGCAGGCTCCCCGGGGCCAACGTCCTGACTTTC.

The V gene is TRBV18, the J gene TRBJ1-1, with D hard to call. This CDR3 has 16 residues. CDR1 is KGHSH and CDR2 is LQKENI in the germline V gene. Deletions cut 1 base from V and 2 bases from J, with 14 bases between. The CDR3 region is CASSPLREGSNTEAFF. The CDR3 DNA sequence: TGTGCCAGCTCACCACTACGGGAAGGGAGTAACACTGAAGCTTTCTTT.

The CDR3 sequence: CASSLLGSRGMNTEAFF. The CDR3 bases are TGTGCCAGCAGTTTATTAGGCAGTCGGGGGATGAACACTGAAGCTTTCTTT. The chain employs TRBV27 and TRBJ1-1, with D tentatively TRBD1 (5 bases). Trimming stripped 1 base from V and 0 bases from J, with 15 bases between. CDR3 size: 17 residues. Germline V gene data show CDR1 as MNHEY and CDR2 as SMNVEV (reference sequence).

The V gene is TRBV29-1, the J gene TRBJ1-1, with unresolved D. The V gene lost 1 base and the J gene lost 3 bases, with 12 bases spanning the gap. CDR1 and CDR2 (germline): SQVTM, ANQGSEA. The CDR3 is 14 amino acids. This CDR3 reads CSVEVVGGYTEAFF. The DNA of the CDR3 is TGCAGCGTTGAAGTGGTGGGTGGGTACACTGAAGCTTTCTTT.

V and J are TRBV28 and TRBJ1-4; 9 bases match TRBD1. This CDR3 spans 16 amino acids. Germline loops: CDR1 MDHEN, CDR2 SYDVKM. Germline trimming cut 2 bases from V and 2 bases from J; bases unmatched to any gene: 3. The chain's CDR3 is CASSLPGQGTNEKLFF. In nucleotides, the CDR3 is TGTGCCAGCAGTTTACCGGGACAGGGTACTAATGAAAAACTGTTTTTT.

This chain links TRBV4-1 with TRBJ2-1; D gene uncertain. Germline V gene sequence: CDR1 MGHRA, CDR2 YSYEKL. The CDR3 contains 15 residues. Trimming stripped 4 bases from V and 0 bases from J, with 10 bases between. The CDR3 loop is CASSLERSSYNEQFF. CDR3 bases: TGCGCCAGCAGCCTAGAGCGTAGCTCCTACAATGAGCAGTTCTTC.